Listed below are T cell receptor beta chains from one sample, sequenced in a study of blood T cells in healthy people across ages. Via MiXCR, TCRdb re-called the 5' RACE reads, giving one row per CDR3 protein. The table records about 700,000 distinct CDR3 sequences, about 34% of them present only once. Sequencing was performed on blood. These receptors all come from a woman aged 80 or over in good health. Both conserved end residues are part of each CDR3. Fields, in order: clone size, J gene, V gene, D gene, CDR3 protein, CDR3 DNA. A D gene is named only where the DNA matches it firmly. Some rows mark clone size as missing; the rest say once, few, many or name a class of expanded clone.

>many|TRBJ2-7|TRBV7-2|TRBD1
CASSLRGQGSYEQYF
TGTGCCAGCAGCTTAAGGGGACAGGGTTCCTACGAGCAGTACTTC
>NA|TRBJ2-2|TRBV7-3|TRBD1
CASRERQGYTGELFF
TGTGCCAGCAGGGAGAGACAGGGATACACCGGGGAGCTGTTTTTT
>NA|TRBJ1-1|TRBV5-4|NA
CASSTRTGNTEAFF
TGTGCCAGCAGCACTCGGACCGGGAACACTGAAGCTTTCTTT
>NA|TRBJ2-1|TRBV20-1|TRBD1
CSARGTGVDNEQFF
TGCAGTGCTAGAGGGACAGGGGTGGACAATGAGCAGTTCTTC
>many|TRBJ2-7|TRBV7-9|TRBD1
CASSGQGFYEQYF
TGTGCCAGCAGCGGACAGGGGTTTTACGAGCAGTACTTC
>NA|TRBJ2-7|TRBV7-9|NA
CASSLRSGEGLNEQYF
TGTGCCAGCAGCTTAAGGTCGGGTGAGGGGCTCAACGAGCAGTACTTC
>many|TRBJ1-2|TRBV11-2|NA
CASSLGGLSYGYTF
TGTGCCAGCAGCTTAGGTGGGCTGAGCTATGGCTACACCTTC
>NA|TRBJ2-2|TRBV5-5|TRBD2
CASSGTGVAGTGELFF
TGTGCCAGCAGCGGAACGGGAGTAGCGGGCACCGGGGAGCTGTTTTTT
>NA|TRBJ2-7|TRBV4-1|TRBD2
CASSLPGLAVHEQYF
TGCGCCAGCAGCCTGCCGGGACTAGCCGTCCACGAGCAGTACTTC
>many|TRBJ2-3|TRBV7-9|TRBD2
CASSHLPKTSGETDTQYF
TGTGCCAGCAGCCACCTTCCGAAGACTAGCGGGGAAACAGATACGCAGTATTTT
>few|TRBJ2-2|TRBV13|NA
CASSTDGPNTGELFF
TGTGCCAGCAGCACGGACGGACCGAACACCGGGGAGCTGTTTTTT
>many|TRBJ1-1|TRBV5-1|NA
CASSPRYREANTEAFF
TGCGCCAGCAGCCCAAGATACAGGGAAGCGAACACTGAAGCTTTCTTT
>few|TRBJ1-6|TRBV18|NA
CASSPHDGHNSPLHF
TGTGCCAGCTCACCACACGACGGACATAATTCACCCCTCCACTTT